This TCR beta chain was recorded in a study of early T cells in non-severe SARS-CoV-2 infection. Study summary: Chains were not paired, and sequencing was done on bulk RNA from unsorted whole blood.

The CDR3 has 14 amino acids. Germline lookup yields CDR1 MDHEN and CDR2 SYDVKM. The V gene end was trimmed by 8 bases and the J gene end by 0 bases; junction bases not matched to a gene: 4. Unique molecular identifiers (one per individual cDNA molecule) were attached. TCRdb independently ran MiXCR on the 5' RACE reads; one entry per CDR3 protein. Of 40,000 to 55,000 distinct CDR3 sequences in the sample, under 4.5% were seen once. Study-wide results and limits: Matching against VDJdb likely underestimated virus-specific expansions, favoring anti-spike CD8.

The sample holds many counts of this clonotype. Its antigen is undetermined. The chain links TRBV28 to TRBJ2-1; 7 nucleotides agree with TRBD2. The receptor was isolated from an adult who was a healthcare worker with PCR-confirmed SARS-CoV-2 infection or an uninfected control (not recorded which). Sequences were obtained from whole blood. The CDR3: CASAPGGSYNEQFF. CDR3 DNA: TGTGCCAGCGCGCCGGGGGGCTCCTACAATGAGCAGTTCTTC.